These T cell receptor beta chains were read from a single sample in a study of blood T cell repertoires in COVID-19. The table came from immunoSEQ multiplex PCR; TCRdb's copy has only in-frame clones and leaves some out. Of more than 350,000 clones listed, roughly nine tenths were seen once; the top ten hold about 2.9%. Sequencing was performed on peripheral blood. These receptors originate from a woman between 25 and 40 years old with COVID-19, enrolled during active disease. Both conserved end residues are part of each CDR3. Each record gives: clone size, D gene, V gene, J gene, CDR3 DNA, CDR3 protein. D genes are given only for firm matches. Not every row has a clone size; where given, it reads once, few, many or a size class.

.	TRBD2	TRBV7-9	TRBJ2-5	TGTGCCAGCAGTTTCGTGGGGGGGCAAGAGACCCAGTACTTC	CASSFVGGQETQYF
once	TRBD1	TRBV6-5	TRBJ2-3	TGTGCCAGCAGTCGGGGACAGGGAGGCACAGATACGCAGTATTTT	CASSRGQGGTDTQYF
.	.	TRBV19	TRBJ2-7	TGTGCCAGTAGTATTCGTGGGGCCGGTTCCGAGCAGTACTTC	CASSIRGAGSEQYF
.	TRBD2	TRBV9	TRBJ2-3	TGTGCCAGCAGCAACGGGACTAGCGGGATCACAGATACGCAGTATTTT	CASSNGTSGITDTQYF
.	.	TRBV27	TRBJ2-7	TGTGCCAGCAGTTCCTATTACGACAGGAGCCGCTACGAGCAGTACTTC	CASSSYYDRSRYEQYF
.	.	TRBV5-6	TRBJ2-3	TGTGCCAGCAGCTCGCAGGGAAGAGTGGATACGCAGTATTTT	CASSSQGRVDTQYF
.	TRBD2	TRBV7-2	TRBJ2-1	TGTGCCAGCAGCTTAGGGCCTAGCGGGAGGAGGTTTTATGAGCAGTTCTTC	CASSLGPSGRRFYEQFF
few	.	TRBV27	TRBJ2-2	TGTGCCAGCAGTTTAAAGGGGACCGGGGAGCTGTTTTTT	CASSLKGTGELFF
.	.	TRBV3-1/TRBV3-2	TRBJ2-1	TGTGCCAGCAGCCAAGGCGGTACCTACAATGAGCAGTTCTTC	CASSQGGTYNEQFF
.	TRBD1	TRBV7-9	TRBJ1-4	TGTGCCAGCAGCGTGGGACAGGGGCTATCCCTAAATGAAAAACTGTTTTTT	CASSVGQGLSLNEKLFF
.	.	TRBV6-4	TRBJ2-3	TGTGCCAGCAGTGCTCGGTTTAACACAGATACGCAGTATTTT	CASSARFNTDTQYF
.	.	TRBV2	TRBJ2-2	TGTGCCAGCAGTGAAGCTTCTCTAGGTTACGGGGAGCTGTTTTTT	CASSEASLGYGELFF
.	.	TRBV28	TRBJ2-2	TGTGCCAGCAGTTTACTTACGGGAGAGGTAACCGGGGAGCTGTTTTTT	CASSLLTGEVTGELFF
.	.	TRBV2	TRBJ1-2	TGTGCCAGCAGTGCTGACAGCAACTATGGCTACACCTTC	CASSADSNYGYTF
once	TRBD2	TRBV5-8	TRBJ2-3	TGTGCCAGCAGCTTGGTTGGGAGGGGCACAGATACGCAGTATTTT	CASSLVGRGTDTQYF
few	.	TRBV6-5	TRBJ1-6	TGTGCCAGCAGGGCAGTTAATTCACCCCTCCACTTT	CASRAVNSPLHF
once	.	TRBV5-1	TRBJ2-5	TGCGCCAGCAGCCCTTCTGAGGGTGGAGAGACCCAGTACTTC	CASSPSEGGETQYF
.	.	TRBV2	TRBJ1-4	TGTGCCAGCAGTATACCAGATGACAGTGTCGACATCGTACCTACTAATGAAAAACTGTTTTTT	CASSIPDDSVDIVPTNEKLFF
.	.	TRBV2	TRBJ1-1	TGTGCCAGCAGTGTCGGCGGAAACACTGAAGCTTTCTTT	CASSVGGNTEAFF
.	TRBD1	TRBV7-2	TRBJ2-7	TGTGCCAGCAGCTTAGTGGGACAGGGCTTAGTGGTGGGGGGGAGCGAGCAGTACTTC	CASSLVGQGLVVGGSEQYF
.	.	TRBV11-2	TRBJ2-1	TGTGCCAGCAGCGTCACAGGTTTTAACTACAATGAGCAGTTCTTC	CASSVTGFNYNEQFF
few	.	TRBV19	TRBJ1-1	TGTGCCAGTAGTATAGTGGGACTGGTGAACACTGAAGCTTTCTTT	CASSIVGLVNTEAFF
.	.	TRBV15	TRBJ1-5	TGTGCCACCAGCAGAGATAAATACCAGGGTAGTCAGCCCCAGCATTTT	CATSRDKYQGSQPQHF
.	.	TRBV6-2/TRBV6-3	TRBJ2-5	TGTGCCAGCAGTTACGCGGGAACGTACCAAGAGACCCAGTACTTC	CASSYAGTYQETQYF
once	.	TRBV6-5	TRBJ1-2	TGTGCCAGCAGTTACAACGATGGCCGAAACTATGGCTACACCTTC	CASSYNDGRNYGYTF
.	TRBD2	TRBV24-1	TRBJ2-1	TGTGCCACCAGTGATCGGACTAGCGGGGACTCCTACAATGAGCAGTTCTTC	CATSDRTSGDSYNEQFF
.	TRBD2	TRBV24-1	TRBJ2-2	TGTGCCACCAGTGATCCGGGACTAGCGGGGGGATACACCGGGGAGCTGTTTTTT	CATSDPGLAGGYTGELFF
.	TRBD1	TRBV2	TRBJ2-7	TGTGCCAGCAGGACAGGGGGCTACGAGCAGTACTTC	CASRTGGYEQYF
once	TRBD1	TRBV6-5	TRBJ1-4	TGTGCCAGCAGCTTCCGACAGGGTGGGAAACTGTTTTTT	CASSFRQGGKLFF
once	TRBD2	TRBV5-4	TRBJ2-3	TGTGCCAGCAGTCTACGCGGCGGGAGGGTCACAGATACGCAGTATTTT	CASSLRGGRVTDTQYF
.	.	TRBV6-5	TRBJ2-3	TGTGCCAGCAGCCGAGACACAGATACGCAGTATTTT	CASSRDTDTQYF
.	TRBD1	TRBV5-4	TRBJ1-1	TGTGCCAGCAGCTTGGATAGGACAGGGAAAGACTCTGAAGCTTTCTTT	CASSLDRTGKDSEAFF
.	TRBD1	TRBV4-2	TRBJ1-1	TGTGCCAGCAGCCATATACAGGGGGCGACTACTGAAGCTTTCTTT	CASSHIQGATTEAFF
.	.	TRBV2	TRBJ2-6	TGTGCCAGCAGTGCTCCCGACAGGGACTTCTCTTGGGCCAACGTCCTGACTTTC	CASSAPDRDFSWANVLTF
.	.	TRBV6-5	TRBJ2-3	TGTGCCAGCGCCAATGAACCGGGATGGCAGTATTTT	CASANEPGWQYF
.	.	TRBV7-8	TRBJ1-4	TGTGCCAGCAGCGCCGGAGACAGTTTGAATGAAAAACTGTTTTTT	CASSAGDSLNEKLFF
.	.	TRBV7-9	TRBJ1-2	TGTGCCAGCAGCCCGAAGGGACACCGCACCCCTTATGGCTACACCTTC	CASSPKGHRTPYGYTF
.	.	TRBV18	TRBJ1-1	TGTGCCAGCTCACGTCGGAACTTGGGCGACAGCTACACTGAAGCTTTCTTT	CASSRRNLGDSYTEAFF
.	TRBD1	TRBV19	TRBJ2-3	TGTGCCAGTAGTATCGGGACAGTTGCAGATACGCAGTATTTT	CASSIGTVADTQYF
.	.	TRBV7-9	TRBJ1-2	TGTGCCAGCAGCTTCGGAGCTAACTATGGCTACACCTTC	CASSFGANYGYTF
.	TRBD2	TRBV27	TRBJ2-4	TGTGCCAGCAGTTTATTACTAGCGGGAGGGCCGGGAAACATTCAGTACTTC	CASSLLLAGGPGNIQYF
.	.	TRBV7-2	TRBJ1-4	TGTGCCAGCAGCCCGCCTGGCGGGGCTAATGAAAAACTGTTTTTT	CASSPPGGANEKLFF
.	TRBD1	TRBV27	TRBJ1-2	TGTGCCAGCAGTTTATCCCGACAGGGCGACTATGGCTACACCTTC	CASSLSRQGDYGYTF
.	.	TRBV12-3/TRBV12-4	TRBJ1-4	TGTGCCAGCAGCTATCTTAACGAAAAACTGTTTTTT	CASSYLNEKLFF
.	TRBD1	TRBV13	TRBJ2-1	TGTGCCAGCAGCTTAGTTGCACAGGGGTCCTACAATGAGCAGTTCTTC	CASSLVAQGSYNEQFF
.	TRBD2	TRBV9	TRBJ2-2	TGTGCCAGCAGCGTATTGGGAGGGGCCCATAACACCGGGGAGCTGTTTTTT	CASSVLGGAHNTGELFF
.	.	TRBV19	TRBJ1-5	TGTGCCAGTAGTATAGCTTATCAGCCCCAGCATTTT	CASSIAYQPQHF
.	.	TRBV7-9	TRBJ1-3	TGTGCCAGCAGCTTAGGGAGGCGGTACTCTGGAAACACCATATATTTT	CASSLGRRYSGNTIYF
.	.	TRBV7-2	TRBJ1-6	TGTGCCAGCAGCTCTGAGCGAAGTTCACCCCTCCACTTT	CASSSERSSPLHF
.	.	TRBV4-1	TRBJ2-2	TGCGCCAGCAGCCAAGAAGGACACTTGAACACCGGGGAGCTGTTTTTT	CASSQEGHLNTGELFF
once	TRBD2	TRBV11-2	TRBJ2-2	TGTGCCAGCAGCGCAAGACTAGCGGGGGGCACGAACACCGGGGAGCTGTTTTTT	CASSARLAGGTNTGELFF